Reported below is one T cell receptor beta chain. The data were taken from a study of shared clonotypes between healthy human individuals. Produced via immunoSEQ multiplex PCR; TCRdb's table is partial and in-frame only. The sample lists under 150,000 clones, under 70% occurring once. This CDR3 comprises 14 residues. Trimming removed 2 bases at V and 10 bases at J, with 18 bases between. Germline V CDR1 and CDR2: SQVTM, ANQGSEA. The chain employs TRBV29-1 and TRBJ2-1; possibly TRBD1 or TRBD2 for D (5 bases each). The sequenced material came from memory CD8+ T cells sorted from blood. The subset is: CD45RO+ cells pooled with CCR7-negative TemRA cells. The receptor comes from a young woman in good health. CDR3 coding DNA: TGCAGCGTTGAACACCAAGCCACGGGACGGGAGCAGTTCTTC. Its translation: CSVEHQATGREQFF.